The rows below give T cell receptor beta chains drawn from one sample of a study of blood T cell repertoires in COVID-19. TCRdb's table, derived via immunoSEQ multiplex PCR, lists solely in-frame clones and lacks some. The table shows about 82,000 clones, with about four fifths occurring only once. The sample was peripheral blood. These receptors originate from a man over 45 with active or convalescent COVID-19. CDR3s include the opening cysteine and the closing phenylalanine or tryptophan. D genes are given only for firm matches. Only some rows state a clone size, as once, few, many or a class for expanded clones.

v_call: TRBV7-2; j_call: TRBJ2-3; d_call: -; clone_size: few; cdr3_aa: CASSLAWQGPDTQYF; cdr3_nt: TGTGCCAGCAGCTTAGCTTGGCAGGGCCCAGATACGCAGTATTTT
v_call: TRBV7-8; j_call: TRBJ1-3; d_call: -; clone_size: -; cdr3_aa: CASSLDWTASSGNTIYF; cdr3_nt: TGTGCCAGCAGCTTAGATTGGACAGCTTCCTCTGGAAACACCATATATTTT
v_call: TRBV7-9; j_call: TRBJ2-3; d_call: -; clone_size: -; cdr3_aa: CASSLAEVDTQYF; cdr3_nt: TGTGCCAGCAGCTTAGCCGAGGTAGATACGCAGTATTTT
v_call: TRBV7-2; j_call: TRBJ1-6; d_call: -; clone_size: -; cdr3_aa: CASSAYARTDNYNSPLHF; cdr3_nt: TGTGCCAGCAGCGCCTATGCTAGGACAGACAACTATAATTCACCCCTCCACTTT
v_call: TRBV15; j_call: TRBJ2-5; d_call: -; clone_size: -; cdr3_aa: CATSRVQETQYF; cdr3_nt: TGTGCCACCAGCAGAGTACAAGAGACCCAGTACTTC
v_call: TRBV2; j_call: TRBJ2-2; d_call: TRBD1; clone_size: -; cdr3_aa: CATGKGQYTGELFF; cdr3_nt: TGTGCCACTGGAAAGGGACAGTACACCGGGGAGCTGTTTTTT
v_call: TRBV28; j_call: TRBJ1-2; d_call: -; clone_size: once; cdr3_aa: CASSSPMVAGYTF; cdr3_nt: TGTGCCAGCAGTTCACCCATGGTGGCTGGCTACACCTTC
v_call: TRBV7-2; j_call: TRBJ1-2; d_call: TRBD1; clone_size: many; cdr3_aa: CASSLATGDGYTF; cdr3_nt: TGTGCCAGCAGCTTAGCCACAGGGGATGGCTACACCTTC
v_call: TRBV4-1; j_call: TRBJ2-3; d_call: TRBD1; clone_size: -; cdr3_aa: CASSPPPGQGTDTQYF; cdr3_nt: TGCGCCAGCAGCCCACCACCGGGACAGGGCACAGATACGCAGTATTTT
v_call: TRBV5-4; j_call: TRBJ2-7; d_call: -; clone_size: -; cdr3_aa: CASSGLGGSYEQYF; cdr3_nt: TGTGCCAGCAGCGGATTAGGCGGATCCTACGAGCAGTACTTC
v_call: TRBV27; j_call: TRBJ1-5; d_call: TRBD1; clone_size: -; cdr3_aa: CASSLYGQGLGQPQHF; cdr3_nt: TGTGCCAGCAGTTTATATGGACAGGGATTGGGTCAGCCCCAGCATTTT
v_call: TRBV7-2; j_call: TRBJ2-5; d_call: TRBD2; clone_size: -; cdr3_aa: CASSLQRGGRETQYF; cdr3_nt: TGTGCCAGCAGCTTACAGCGGGGGGGCCGGGAGACCCAGTACTTC
v_call: TRBV10-3; j_call: TRBJ2-7; d_call: -; clone_size: -; cdr3_aa: CAISESGGYEQYF; cdr3_nt: TGTGCCATCAGTGAGTCAGGGGGCTACGAGCAGTACTTC
v_call: TRBV28; j_call: TRBJ2-1; d_call: -; clone_size: -; cdr3_aa: CASKAPLNSEQFF; cdr3_nt: TGTGCCAGCAAGGCGCCCCTAAACAGTGAGCAGTTCTTC
v_call: TRBV6-5; j_call: TRBJ2-1; d_call: -; clone_size: -; cdr3_aa: CASSTHYRDEEQFF; cdr3_nt: TGTGCCAGCAGTACCCATTACAGGGACGAGGAGCAGTTCTTC
v_call: TRBV6-2/TRBV6-3; j_call: TRBJ1-1; d_call: TRBD1; clone_size: -; cdr3_aa: CASSYSIQGAEAFF; cdr3_nt: TGTGCCAGCAGTTACTCGATCCAGGGGGCTGAAGCTTTCTTT
v_call: TRBV29-1; j_call: TRBJ2-1; d_call: TRBD1; clone_size: once; cdr3_aa: CSVRGGRQGSNEQFF; cdr3_nt: TGCAGCGTTAGAGGGGGTAGACAGGGTAGCAATGAGCAGTTCTTC
v_call: TRBV20-1; j_call: TRBJ1-2; d_call: -; clone_size: -; cdr3_aa: CSASNGGTGYTF; cdr3_nt: TGCAGTGCTAGTAACGGGGGTACGGGCTACACCTTC
v_call: TRBV19; j_call: TRBJ1-2; d_call: TRBD1; clone_size: once; cdr3_aa: CASSLGQGDGYTF; cdr3_nt: TGTGCCAGTAGTCTTGGACAGGGGGATGGCTACACCTTC
v_call: TRBV5-1; j_call: TRBJ1-5; d_call: TRBD1; clone_size: -; cdr3_aa: CASSLGTGVNQPQHF; cdr3_nt: TGCGCCAGCAGCTTGGGGACAGGGGTCAATCAGCCCCAGCATTTT
v_call: TRBV4-1; j_call: TRBJ1-5; d_call: TRBD1; clone_size: -; cdr3_aa: CASSAQPNRGPQHF; cdr3_nt: TGCGCCAGCAGCGCCCAACCGAACAGGGGGCCCCAGCATTTT
v_call: TRBV5-4; j_call: TRBJ2-1; d_call: TRBD1; clone_size: -; cdr3_aa: CASSLPSTGLTYNEQFF; cdr3_nt: TGTGCCAGCAGCTTGCCTTCGACAGGGCTCACCTACAATGAGCAGTTCTTC
v_call: TRBV5-6; j_call: TRBJ2-7; d_call: -; clone_size: -; cdr3_aa: CASSLGQPIYEQYF; cdr3_nt: TGTGCCAGCAGCCTCGGACAGCCCATCTACGAGCAGTACTTC
v_call: TRBV29-1; j_call: TRBJ1-1; d_call: TRBD1; clone_size: -; cdr3_aa: CSVESPTGANTEAFF; cdr3_nt: TGCAGCGTTGAATCTCCTACAGGGGCGAACACTGAAGCTTTCTTT
v_call: TRBV12-3/TRBV12-4; j_call: TRBJ1-2; d_call: -; clone_size: -; cdr3_aa: CASTPGGIYGYTF; cdr3_nt: TGTGCCAGCACCCCTGGGGGGATTTATGGCTACACCTTC
v_call: TRBV5-4; j_call: TRBJ2-1; d_call: -; clone_size: -; cdr3_aa: CASSLLVGTNNEQFF; cdr3_nt: TGTGCCAGCAGCTTGTTGGTAGGGACAAACAATGAGCAGTTCTTC
v_call: TRBV7-2; j_call: TRBJ2-6; d_call: -; clone_size: -; cdr3_aa: CASSLWESGANVLTF; cdr3_nt: TGTGCCAGCAGCTTATGGGAGTCTGGGGCCAACGTCCTGACTTTC
v_call: TRBV5-1; j_call: TRBJ1-1; d_call: TRBD1; clone_size: -; cdr3_aa: CASSLARGQTEAFF; cdr3_nt: TGCGCCAGCAGCTTAGCCAGGGGGCAGACTGAAGCTTTCTTT
v_call: TRBV5-8; j_call: TRBJ2-1; d_call: TRBD1; clone_size: -; cdr3_aa: CASSFGTGARNEQFF; cdr3_nt: TGTGCCAGCAGCTTTGGGACAGGGGCTCGGAATGAGCAGTTCTTC
v_call: TRBV4-2; j_call: TRBJ1-1; d_call: TRBD1; clone_size: few; cdr3_aa: CASSRPDRDKVEAFF; cdr3_nt: TGTGCCAGCAGCCGACCCGACAGGGATAAAGTCGAAGCTTTCTTT
v_call: TRBV6-5; j_call: TRBJ2-5; d_call: -; clone_size: -; cdr3_aa: CASSYSQGQETQYF; cdr3_nt: TGTGCCAGCAGTTACTCTCAGGGTCAAGAGACCCAGTACTTC
v_call: TRBV7-8; j_call: TRBJ1-3; d_call: -; clone_size: -; cdr3_aa: CASSLVAVTGLGNTIYF; cdr3_nt: TGTGCCAGCAGCTTAGTTGCGGTTACAGGGTTAGGGAACACCATATATTTT
v_call: TRBV28; j_call: TRBJ2-4; d_call: -; clone_size: -; cdr3_aa: CASSLGLIGGLAKNIQYF; cdr3_nt: TGTGCCAGCAGTTTAGGCCTCATCGGGGGGCTAGCCAAAAACATTCAGTACTTC
v_call: TRBV30; j_call: TRBJ2-1; d_call: TRBD2; clone_size: -; cdr3_aa: CAWSSQASGYYNEQFF; cdr3_nt: TGTGCCTGGAGTTCCCAGGCTAGCGGGTACTACAATGAGCAGTTCTTC
v_call: TRBV10-3; j_call: TRBJ2-3; d_call: -; clone_size: -; cdr3_aa: CAVAGADTDTQYF; cdr3_nt: TGTGCCGTCGCGGGGGCAGACACAGATACGCAGTATTTT
v_call: TRBV7-6; j_call: TRBJ1-5; d_call: -; clone_size: few; cdr3_aa: CASSRQRNQPQHF; cdr3_nt: TGTGCCAGCAGCCGACAGCGCAATCAGCCCCAGCATTTT
v_call: TRBV10-2; j_call: TRBJ2-3; d_call: TRBD2; clone_size: -; cdr3_aa: CASSIIAGVDTQYF; cdr3_nt: TGCGCCAGCAGTATAATAGCGGGGGTAGATACGCAGTATTTT
v_call: TRBV5-4; j_call: TRBJ2-3; d_call: -; clone_size: -; cdr3_aa: CASSLSGAGTDTQYF; cdr3_nt: TGTGCCAGCAGCTTGTCAGGGGCTGGCACAGATACGCAGTATTTT
v_call: TRBV5-1; j_call: TRBJ1-5; d_call: TRBD1; clone_size: -; cdr3_aa: CASSLTGGINQPQHF; cdr3_nt: TGCGCCAGCAGCTTGACAGGGGGGATCAATCAGCCCCAGCATTTT
v_call: TRBV7-9; j_call: TRBJ1-5; d_call: TRBD1; clone_size: -; cdr3_aa: CASSLVSGTGKQPQHF; cdr3_nt: TGTGCCAGCAGCTTAGTATCGGGGACAGGGAAACAGCCCCAGCATTTT
v_call: TRBV3-1/TRBV3-2; j_call: TRBJ1-5; d_call: -; clone_size: -; cdr3_aa: CASSYSNQPQHF; cdr3_nt: TGTGCCAGCAGTTATAGCAATCAGCCCCAGCATTTT
v_call: TRBV9; j_call: TRBJ1-4; d_call: -; clone_size: -; cdr3_aa: CASSVDFRTSEKLFF; cdr3_nt: TGTGCCAGCAGCGTAGACTTTCGGACTAGTGAAAAACTGTTTTTT
v_call: TRBV9; j_call: TRBJ2-3; d_call: TRBD2; clone_size: -; cdr3_aa: CASSLTSGGFTDTQYF; cdr3_nt: TGTGCCAGCAGCCTGACTAGCGGGGGGTTCACAGATACGCAGTATTTT
v_call: TRBV2; j_call: TRBJ2-3; d_call: -; clone_size: -; cdr3_aa: CASSRPGLPEDTQYF; cdr3_nt: TGTGCCAGCAGCCGACCGGGACTCCCAGAGGATACGCAGTATTTT
v_call: TRBV28; j_call: TRBJ2-7; d_call: TRBD1; clone_size: -; cdr3_aa: CASSRDSPYEQYF; cdr3_nt: TGTGCCAGCAGCCGGGACAGCCCGTACGAGCAGTACTTC
v_call: TRBV5-6; j_call: TRBJ1-4; d_call: TRBD1; clone_size: once; cdr3_aa: CASSADRGGEKLFF; cdr3_nt: TGTGCCAGCAGCGCCGACAGGGGGGGTGAAAAACTGTTTTTT
v_call: TRBV24-1; j_call: TRBJ2-2; d_call: TRBD1; clone_size: -; cdr3_aa: CATSDSTLTGAGELFF; cdr3_nt: TGTGCCACCAGTGACTCCACACTCACAGGGGCCGGGGAGCTGTTTTTT